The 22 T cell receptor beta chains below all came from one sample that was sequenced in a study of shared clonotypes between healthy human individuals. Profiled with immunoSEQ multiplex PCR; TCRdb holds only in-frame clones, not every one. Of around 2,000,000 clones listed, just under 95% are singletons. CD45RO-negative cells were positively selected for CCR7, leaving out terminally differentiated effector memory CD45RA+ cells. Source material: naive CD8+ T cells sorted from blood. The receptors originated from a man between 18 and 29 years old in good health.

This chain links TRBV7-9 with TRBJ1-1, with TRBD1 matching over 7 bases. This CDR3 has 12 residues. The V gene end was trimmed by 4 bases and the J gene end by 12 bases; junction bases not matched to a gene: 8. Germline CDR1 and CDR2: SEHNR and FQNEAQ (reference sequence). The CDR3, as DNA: TGTGCCAGCAGCTCGACAGGGATAAGAACTTTCTTT. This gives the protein CASSSTGIRTFF.

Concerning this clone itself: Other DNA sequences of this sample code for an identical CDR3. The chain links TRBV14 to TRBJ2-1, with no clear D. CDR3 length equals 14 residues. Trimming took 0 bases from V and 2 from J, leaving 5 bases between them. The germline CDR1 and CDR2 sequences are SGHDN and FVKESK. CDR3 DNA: TGTGCCAGCAGCCAAGAAGGAACCTACAATGAGCAGTTCTTC. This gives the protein CASSQEGTYNEQFF.

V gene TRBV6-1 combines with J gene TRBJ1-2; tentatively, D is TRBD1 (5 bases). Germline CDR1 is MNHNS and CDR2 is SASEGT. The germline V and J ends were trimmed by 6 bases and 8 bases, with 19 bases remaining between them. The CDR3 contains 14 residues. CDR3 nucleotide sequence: TGTGCCAGCAGGGGGACCCTCCTAAAGGAAGGCTACACCTTC. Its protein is CASRGTLLKEGYTF.

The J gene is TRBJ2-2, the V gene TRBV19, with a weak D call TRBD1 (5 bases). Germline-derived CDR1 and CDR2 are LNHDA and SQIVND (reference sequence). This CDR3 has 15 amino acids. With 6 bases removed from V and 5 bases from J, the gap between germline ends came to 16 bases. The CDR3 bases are TGTGCCAGTAGCCCTGGGCCAGGGTGGACCGGGGAGCTGTTTTTT. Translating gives CASSPGPGWTGELFF.

The chain's CDR3 is CASSGGGVTSHEQYF. For the CDR3, the DNA is TGTGCCAGCAGTGGTGGTGGGGTCACGAGTCACGAGCAGTACTTC. V usage is TRBV5-6 and J usage is TRBJ2-7; D not resolved. Germline V gene data show CDR1 as SGHDT and CDR2 as YYEEEE. This CDR3 is built from 15 residues. V lost 5 bases and J 5 bases, leaving 20 bases between the germline ends. Variable domain in full (rest from reference TRBV5-6 and TRBJ2-7): DAGVTQSPTHLIKTRGQQVTLRCSPKSGHDTVSWYQQALGQGPQFIFQYYEEEERQRGNFPDRFSGHQFPNYSSELNVNALLLGDSALYLCASSGGGVTSHEQYFGPGTRLTVT.

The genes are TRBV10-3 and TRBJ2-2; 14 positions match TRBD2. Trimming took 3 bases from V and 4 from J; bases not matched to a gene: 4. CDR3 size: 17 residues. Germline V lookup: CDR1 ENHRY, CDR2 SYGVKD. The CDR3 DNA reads TGTGCCATCAGTGACCCTGGACTAGCGGGGGGCACCGGGGAGCTGTTTTTT. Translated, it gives CAISDPGLAGGTGELFF.

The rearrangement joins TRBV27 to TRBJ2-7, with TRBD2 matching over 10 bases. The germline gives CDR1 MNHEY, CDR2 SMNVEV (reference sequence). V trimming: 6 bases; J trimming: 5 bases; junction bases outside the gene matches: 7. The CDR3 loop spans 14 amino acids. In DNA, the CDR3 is TGTGCCAGCAGAGTTAGCGGGGGGTGGGACGAGCAGTACTTC. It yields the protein CASRVSGGWDEQYF.

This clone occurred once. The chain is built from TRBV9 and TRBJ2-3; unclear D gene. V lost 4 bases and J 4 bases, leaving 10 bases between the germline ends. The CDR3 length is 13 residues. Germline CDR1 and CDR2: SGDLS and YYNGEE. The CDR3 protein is CASSRGASDTQYF. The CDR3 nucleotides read TGTGCCAGCAGCAGAGGCGCTTCAGATACGCAGTATTTT.

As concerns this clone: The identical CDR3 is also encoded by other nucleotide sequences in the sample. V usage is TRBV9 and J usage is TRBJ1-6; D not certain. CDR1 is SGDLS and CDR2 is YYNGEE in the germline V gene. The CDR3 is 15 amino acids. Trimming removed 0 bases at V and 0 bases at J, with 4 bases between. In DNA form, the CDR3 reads TGTGCCAGCAGCGTAGGTGGCTCCTATAATTCACCCCTCCACTTT. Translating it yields CASSVGGSYNSPLHF.

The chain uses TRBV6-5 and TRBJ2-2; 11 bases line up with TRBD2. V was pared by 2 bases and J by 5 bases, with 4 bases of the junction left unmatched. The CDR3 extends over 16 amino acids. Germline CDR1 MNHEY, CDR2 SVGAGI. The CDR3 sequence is CASSYLAGGSTGELFF. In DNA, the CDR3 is TGTGCCAGCAGTTACCTAGCGGGAGGTTCGACCGGGGAGCTGTTTTTT.

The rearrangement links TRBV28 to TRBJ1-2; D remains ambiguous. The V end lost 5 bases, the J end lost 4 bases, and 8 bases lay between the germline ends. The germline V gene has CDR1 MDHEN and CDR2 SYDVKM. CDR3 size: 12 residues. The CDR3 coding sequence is TGTGCCAGCAGTCGACAACTCTATGGCTACACCTTC. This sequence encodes CASSRQLYGYTF.

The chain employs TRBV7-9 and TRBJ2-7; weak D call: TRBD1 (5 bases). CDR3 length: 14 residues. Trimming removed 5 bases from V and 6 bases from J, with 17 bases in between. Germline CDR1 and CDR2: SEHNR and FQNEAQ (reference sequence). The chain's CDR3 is CASSDTRQSGEQYF. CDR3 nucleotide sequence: TGTGCCAGCAGCGACACCAGACAGTCCGGCGAGCAGTACTTC.

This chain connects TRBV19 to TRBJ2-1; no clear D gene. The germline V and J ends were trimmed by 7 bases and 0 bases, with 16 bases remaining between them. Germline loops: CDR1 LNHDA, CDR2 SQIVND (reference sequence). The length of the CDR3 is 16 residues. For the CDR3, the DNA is TGTGCCAGTAAGCCAGATAAGGATAGCTCCTACAATGAGCAGTTCTTC. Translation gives CASKPDKDSSYNEQFF. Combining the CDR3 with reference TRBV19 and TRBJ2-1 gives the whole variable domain DGGITQSPKYLFRKEGQNVTLSCEQNLNHDAMYWYRQDPGQGLRLIYYSQIVNDFQKGDIAEGYSVSREKKESFPLTVTSAQKNPTAFYLCASKPDKDSSYNEQFFGPGTRLTVL.

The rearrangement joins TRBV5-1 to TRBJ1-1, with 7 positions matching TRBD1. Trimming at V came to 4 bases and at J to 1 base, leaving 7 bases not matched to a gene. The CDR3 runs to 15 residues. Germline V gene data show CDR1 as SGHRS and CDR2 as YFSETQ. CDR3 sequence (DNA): TGCGCCAGCAGCGGATTAGACAGGGAGAACACTGAAGCTTTCTTT. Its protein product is CASSGLDRENTEAFF.

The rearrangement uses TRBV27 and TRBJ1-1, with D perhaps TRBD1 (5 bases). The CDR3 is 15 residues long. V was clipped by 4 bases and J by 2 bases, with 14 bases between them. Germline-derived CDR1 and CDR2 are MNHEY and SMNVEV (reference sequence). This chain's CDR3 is CASSWAPGSNTEAFF. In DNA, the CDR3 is TGTGCCAGCAGTTGGGCGCCAGGGTCAAACACTGAAGCTTTCTTT.

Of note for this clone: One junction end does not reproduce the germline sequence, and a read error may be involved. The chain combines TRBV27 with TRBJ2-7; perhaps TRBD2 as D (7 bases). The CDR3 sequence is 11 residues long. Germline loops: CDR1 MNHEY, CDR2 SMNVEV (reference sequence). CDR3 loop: CASGLGGPDTF. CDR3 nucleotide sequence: TGTGCCAGCGGCCTCGGGGGGCCTGATACCTTC.

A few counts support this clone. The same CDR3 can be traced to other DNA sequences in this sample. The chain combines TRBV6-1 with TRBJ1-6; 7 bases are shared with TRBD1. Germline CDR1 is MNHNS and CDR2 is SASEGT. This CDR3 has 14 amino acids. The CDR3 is CASTGDSYNSPLHF. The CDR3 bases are TGTGCTTCTACAGGGGACTCCTATAATTCACCCCTCCACTTT.

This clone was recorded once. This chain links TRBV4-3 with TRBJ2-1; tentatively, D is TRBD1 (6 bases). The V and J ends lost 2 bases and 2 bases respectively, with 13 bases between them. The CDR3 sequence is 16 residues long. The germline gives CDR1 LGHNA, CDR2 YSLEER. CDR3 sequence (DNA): TGCGCCAGCAGCCAATCTACAGGGAAGACCTACAATGAGCAGTTCTTC. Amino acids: CASSQSTGKTYNEQFF.

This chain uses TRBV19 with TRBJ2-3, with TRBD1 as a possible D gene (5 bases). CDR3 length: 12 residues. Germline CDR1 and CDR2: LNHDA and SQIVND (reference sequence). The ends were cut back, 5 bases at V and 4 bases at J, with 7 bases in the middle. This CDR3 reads CASSQGPDTQYF. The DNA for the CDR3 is TGTGCCAGTAGTCAGGGCCCAGATACGCAGTATTTT.

CDR3 protein: CASSLDRWAGQPQHF. The CDR3 DNA sequence: TGTGCCAGCAGCTTAGATCGCTGGGCAGGGCAGCCCCAGCATTTT. The J gene is TRBJ1-5, the V gene TRBV11-2, with D perhaps TRBD1 (5 bases). Germline-derived CDR1 and CDR2 are SGHAT and FQNNGV. The CDR3 is made up of 15 amino acids. Trimming cost V 0 bases and J 7 bases, with 13 bases left between them.

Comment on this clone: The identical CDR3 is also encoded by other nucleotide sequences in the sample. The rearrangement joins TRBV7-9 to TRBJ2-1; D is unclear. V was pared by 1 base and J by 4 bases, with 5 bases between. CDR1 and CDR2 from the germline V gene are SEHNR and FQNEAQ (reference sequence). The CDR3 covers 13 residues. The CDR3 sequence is CASSLVLYNEQFF. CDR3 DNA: TGTGCCAGCAGCTTAGTACTTTACAATGAGCAGTTCTTC.

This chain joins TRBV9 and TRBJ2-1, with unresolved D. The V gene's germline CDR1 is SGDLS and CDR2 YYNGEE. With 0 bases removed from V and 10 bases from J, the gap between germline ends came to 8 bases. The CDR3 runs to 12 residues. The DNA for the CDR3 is TGTGCCAGCAGCGTAGTTTGGTCAGAGCAGTTCTTC. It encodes CASSVVWSEQFF.